These 6 T cell receptor beta chains share one sample of origin, sequenced in a study of prognosis after radiotherapy for stage I lung cancer. Using two-round multiplex PCR, the authors amplified TCR beta CDR3 from genomic DNA. Gene-specific TRBV and TRBJ primers were used in PCR round one. TCRdb reanalysed the multiplex PCR reads using MiXCR and keeps one entry per CDR3 protein. There are about 16,000 distinct CDR3 sequences in the sample; less than 40% occur only once, and more than 20% lies in the top ten. The sample was PBMCs, taken before or after stereotactic body radiation therapy (not recorded which). Every receptor here comes from a donor aged 50 or older with non-small cell lung cancer.

Concerning this clonotype itself: This likely traces to a read error, being one base from a far larger clone. Here the CDR3 reads CACRNRDEKLFF. The CDR3 nucleotides read TGTGCCTGCAGAAATAGGGATGAAAAACTGTTTTTT. The chain joins TRBV6-2 or TRBV6-3 to TRBJ1-4; D not resolved. Germline V gives CDR1 MNHEY, CDR2 SVGEGT. The CDR3 spans 12 residues.

There are many counts of this clonotype. The rearrangement links TRBV20-1 to TRBJ2-1, with 7 bases that match TRBD2. V trimming: 6 bases; J trimming: 7 bases; junction bases outside the gene matches: 15. This CDR3 region has 15 residues. Germline V gene sequence: CDR1 DFQATT, CDR2 SNEGSKA (reference sequence). CDR3 sequence (DNA): TGCAGTGCCCCTTCGTGGGAGGGTGGTGGAAATGAGCAGTTCTTC. This encodes CSAPSWEGGGNEQFF.

This clonotype was observed a single time. The gene calls are TRBV3-1 and TRBJ2-3; 7 nucleotides match TRBD1. Germline CDR1 and CDR2: LGHDT and YNNKEL (reference sequence). The CDR3 extends over 14 amino acids. DNA for the CDR3: TGTGTCAACAGCCAAGGCTGGACAGGAGATACGCAGTATTTT. Protein sequence: CVNSQGWTGDTQYF.

As to this clonotype: This is likely an artifact of a read error, given a far larger clone one base away. V gene TRBV6-2 or TRBV6-3 combines with J gene TRBJ1-1; D gene ambiguous. Germline assignment: CDR1 MNHEY and CDR2 SVGEGT. Trimming removed 7 bases at V and 4 bases at J, with 19 bases between. This CDR3 has 15 amino acids. CDR3 nucleotide sequence: TGTGCCAGCAAACGAGACACCGGAGCCGTCACTGAAGCTTTCTTT. Its protein product is CASKRDTGAVTEAFF.

This clonotype was seen at least ten times. This chain joins TRBV12-3 or TRBV12-4 and TRBJ2-7; D might be TRBD2 (6 bases). The CDR3 is 14 residues long. The V and J ends lost 5 bases and 6 bases respectively, with 17 bases between them. The CDR3 region has the DNA TGTGCCAGCAGTCTAACCCCGGGACTGTCCGAGCAGTACTTC. It codes for CASSLTPGLSEQYF.

A few counts support this clonotype. This may come from a read error, since a much larger clone is one base off. This chain links TRBV29-1 with TRBJ2-1, with TRBD1 identical over 11 bases. V shed 8 bases, J shed 3 bases, and the junction held 3 bases outside the gene matches. The CDR3 extends over 13 amino acids. Germline-derived CDR1 and CDR2 are SQVTM and ANQGSEA. This CDR3 is CSTGTGGYNEQFF. DNA for the CDR3: TGCAGCACGGGGACAGGGGGCTACAATGAGCAGTTCTTC.